The clone carrying this T cell receptor beta chain was recorded a few times. Its antigen is unknown. This sample was included in a study of T cell repertoires in cytomegalovirus infection. Study as a whole: The authors used CMV epitopes that were HLA-C-restricted (recently identified) and HLA-B-restricted (well studied). Shared public TCR beta signatures pointed to both CMV infection and a matching HLA type.

Study-wide results and caveats: People with CMV and the relevant HLA were identified by cumulative public TCR beta family frequency. Within the response measured ex vivo, HLA-C-restricted CMV-specific TCR beta clonotypes were dominant.

V was pared by 1 base and J by 4 bases, with 12 bases between. The V gene's germline CDR1 is SNHLY and CDR2 FYNNEI. This CDR3 has 15 residues. TCRdb used MiXCR to reprocess the reads, holding one entry per CDR3 protein. This table holds 750,000 to 950,000 distinct CDR3 sequences, almost 30% found once. The sequence derives from a human donor in good health (CMV status not recorded). Some clones in this sample may be carry-over from other donors' samples. This material consisted of cultured CD8+ T cells from PBMCs, taken from culture after CMV antigen stimulation. The V call is TRBV2, the J call TRBJ2-3; D unclear. The CDR3 DNA reads as TGTGCCAGCAGTGAAGGGGGAAGGGAAGCAGATACGCAGTATTTT. The encoded protein is CASSEGGREADTQYF.